This T cell receptor (beta chain) was identified in a study of blood T cell repertoires in COVID-19. At the level of the study: Samples representing acute and convalescent COVID-19 were sourced from the United States, Italy and Spain. PBMCs, B-cell-depleted T cells, or T cells provided the cDNA or gDNA that made up the material.

Original analysis: Using reference gene primer amplification, nucleated cell counts were estimated. Sequencing used immunoSEQ multiplex PCR; TCRdb keeps in-frame clones, though not all of them. Clonal size and the V and J genes are those of that table, whereas D and trimming came from the DNA. The table lists tens of thousands of clones, more than 90% of them singletons. The CDR3 consists of 15 residues. Trimming took 1 base from V and 2 from J; bases not matched to a gene: 1. Germline values: CDR1 SEHNR, CDR2 FQNEAQ (reference sequence). Material for sequencing was peripheral blood. The TCR originated in a woman older than 75 with acute or convalescent COVID-19. The gene calls are TRBV7-9 and TRBJ1-3; 8 bases are shared with TRBD1. The CDR3 here is CASSLGTGTGNTIYF. CDR3 nucleotides: TGTGCCAGCAGCTTAGGGACAGGGACTGGAAACACCATATATTTT. Full variable domain (outside the CDR3, taken from reference TRBV7-9 and TRBJ1-3): DTGVSQNPRHKITKRGQNVTFRCDPISEHNRLYWYRQTLGQGPEFLTYFQNEAQLEKSRLLSDRFSAERPKGSFSTLEIQRTEQGDSAMYLCASSLGTGTGNTIYFGEGSWLTVV.